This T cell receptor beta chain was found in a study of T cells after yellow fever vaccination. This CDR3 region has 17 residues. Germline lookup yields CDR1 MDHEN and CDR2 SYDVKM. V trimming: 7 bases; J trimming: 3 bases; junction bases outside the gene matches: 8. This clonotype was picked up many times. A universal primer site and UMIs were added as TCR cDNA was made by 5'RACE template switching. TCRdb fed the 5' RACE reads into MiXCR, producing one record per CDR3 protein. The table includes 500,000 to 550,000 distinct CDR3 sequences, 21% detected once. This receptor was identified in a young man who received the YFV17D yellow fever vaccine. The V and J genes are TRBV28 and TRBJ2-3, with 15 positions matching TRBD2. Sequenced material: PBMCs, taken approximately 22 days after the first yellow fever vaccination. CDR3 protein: CASKPGLAGGGTDTQYF. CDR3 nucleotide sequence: TGTGCCAGCAAACCGGGACTAGCGGGGGGAGGTACAGATACGCAGTATTTT.